Presented here are 28 T cell receptor beta chains from one specimen sequenced in a study of T cells in Graves' hyperthyroidism and ophthalmopathy. RNA transcripts gave rise to amplified TCR beta CDR3 regions. RT-PCR in the first round (using the HTBI primer set) targeted the TCR CDR3. TCRdb re-analysed the multiplex PCR reads in MiXCR, keeping a single row per CDR3 protein. The sample includes nearly 250,000 distinct CDR3 sequences, about a sixth of them seen just once. Sequencing input: blood. The receptor source for this set is a woman under 30 with Graves' ophthalmopathy.

There are many counts of this clonotype. The V call is TRBV6-1, the J call TRBJ2-7, with a weak D call TRBD1 (5 bases). The germline V gene has CDR1 MNHNS and CDR2 SASEGT. The CDR3 contains 14 residues. V was shortened by 7 bases and J by 1 base, with 14 bases between the two germline ends. The CDR3 loop reads CASTGHLGSYEQYF. CDR3 DNA: TGTGCCAGCACAGGACATCTGGGGTCCTACGAGCAGTACTTC.

The V gene is TRBV7-2, the J gene TRBJ2-3; D unresolved. This CDR3 contains 15 residues. Germline loops: CDR1 SGHTA, CDR2 FQGNSA. V lost 0 bases, J lost 0 bases, and 7 bases lay in between. CDR3: CASSLAGISTDTQYF. The CDR3 nucleotides are TGTGCCAGCAGCTTAGCGGGGATTAGCACAGATACGCAGTATTTT.

There are many counts of this clonotype. The chain links TRBV3-1 to TRBJ1-2; D not certain. V was pared by 0 bases and J by 4 bases, with 6 bases between. Germline V gene data show CDR1 as LGHDT and CDR2 as YNNKEL (reference sequence). The CDR3 has 13 amino acids. The CDR3 spells CASSQDLGYGYTF. As DNA, the CDR3 is TGTGCCAGCAGCCAAGATCTAGGCTATGGCTACACCTTC.

This clonotype was counted ten times or more. V and J are TRBV7-8 and TRBJ1-5; D is perhaps TRBD1 (5 bases). V was clipped by 1 base and J by 3 bases, with 7 bases between them. This CDR3 is 14 amino acids long. Germline V gene sequence: CDR1 SGHVS, CDR2 FQNEAQ. CDR3 residues: CASSLEGSNQPQHF. CDR3 bases: TGTGCCAGCAGCTTAGAGGGGTCCAATCAGCCCCAGCATTTT.

This clonotype was detected only a few times. Possible read error: a much larger clone is one base away. V is TRBV7-9 and J is TRBJ2-1; tentative D call: TRBD2 (6 bases). V lost 3 bases and J 9 bases, leaving 15 bases between the germline ends. The germline V gene has CDR1 SEHNR and CDR2 FQNEAQ (reference sequence). The CDR3 contains 14 residues. CDR3 nucleotides: TGTGCCAGCAGCTTGGGGACTGGTCCGCGTGAGCAGTTCTTC. It yields the protein CASSLGTGPREQFF.

This clonotype was seen repeatedly, ten times or more. The genes are TRBV4-2 and TRBJ1-1; no definite D call. This CDR3 is built from 16 residues. Trimming stripped 0 bases from V and 1 base from J, with 12 bases between. The germline V gene encodes CDR1 LGHNA and CDR2 YNFKEQ. CDR3 amino acids: CASSQETGSKNTEAFF. CDR3 DNA sequence: TGTGCCAGCAGCCAAGAGACGGGGTCGAAGAACACTGAAGCTTTCTTT.

This clonotype was counted ten times or more. The rearrangement joins TRBV20-1 to TRBJ2-1; 8 bases line up with TRBD2. Trimming at V came to 4 bases and at J to 7 bases, leaving 12 bases not matched to a gene. Per germline, CDR1 DFQATT and CDR2 SNEGSKA (reference sequence). This CDR3 is 15 amino acids long. The CDR3 is CSAISPGRGMNEQFF. CDR3 bases: TGCAGTGCTATCTCTCCCGGGAGGGGGATGAATGAGCAGTTCTTC.

Many counts were recorded for this clonotype. The genes are TRBV7-9 and TRBJ1-1; D call uncertain. Trimming took off 1 base at V and 9 bases at J, with 12 bases between the two ends. CDR1 SEHNR and CDR2 FQNEAQ come from the germline V gene (reference sequence). The CDR3 loop spans 13 amino acids. CDR3 amino acids: CASSLVSTSQAFF. DNA for the CDR3: TGTGCCAGCAGCTTAGTCTCGACGTCCCAAGCTTTCTTT.

The table lists this clonotype with many counts. The V gene is TRBV9, the J gene TRBJ2-3; TRBD1 might be the D (6 bases). Trimming removed 2 bases from V and 6 bases from J, with 16 bases in between. This CDR3 has 15 residues. The germline CDR1 and CDR2 sequences are SGDLS and YYNGEE. The CDR3 loop reads CASSVGGRVGDTQYF. The CDR3 DNA sequence: TGTGCCAGCAGCGTTGGGGGCAGGGTCGGCGATACGCAGTATTTT. Full variable domain (outside the CDR3, taken from reference TRBV9 and TRBJ2-3): DSGVTQTPKHLITATGQRVTLRCSPRSGDLSVYWYQQSLDQGLQFLIQYYNGEERAKGNILERFSAQQFPDLHSELNLSSLELGDSALYFCASSVGGRVGDTQYFGPGTRLTVL.

The chain has TRBV29-1 and TRBJ2-7; 7 positions match TRBD2. CDR1 and CDR2 from the germline V gene are SQVTM and ANQGSEA. V lost 6 bases and J lost 7; bases outside the gene matches: 18. The length of the CDR3 is 15 residues. The DNA for the CDR3 is TGCAGCGTCTGTTTGATCGGGACTAACGGGAGGGAGCAGTACTTC. It codes for CSVCLIGTNGREQYF.

A few counts support this clonotype. V gene TRBV29-1 combines with J gene TRBJ2-2; no definite D call. The CDR3 covers 13 residues. Germline lookup yields CDR1 SQVTM and CDR2 ANQGSEA. Trimming took off 3 bases at V and 5 bases at J, with 10 bases between the two ends. The DNA of the CDR3 is TGCAGCGTTGACTCACAGATGACCGGGGAGCTGTTTTTT. As protein: CSVDSQMTGELFF.

Many counts were recorded for this clonotype. V is TRBV19 and J is TRBJ2-3; 9 bases map to TRBD2. CDR3 length: 13 residues. Germline V gives CDR1 LNHDA, CDR2 SQIVND (reference sequence). The V gene end was trimmed by 7 bases and the J gene end by 1 base; junction bases not matched to a gene: 0. Here the CDR3 reads CASTSGGTDTQYF. For the CDR3, the DNA is TGTGCCAGTACTAGCGGGGGCACAGATACGCAGTATTTT.

Ten or more counts support this clonotype. The chain couples TRBV3-1 to TRBJ2-2; D is unclear. Trimming stripped 3 bases from V and 5 bases from J, with 10 bases between. Germline V CDR1 and CDR2: LGHDT, YNNKEL (reference sequence). The CDR3 spans 14 residues. CDR3 nucleotide sequence: TGTGCCAGCAGCCACCAAAAGCGAACCGGGGAGCTGTTTTTT. Translated, it gives CASSHQKRTGELFF.

This clonotype was seen only a few times. The junction shows a germline mismatch at one end, possibly a read error. This chain joins TRBV5-1 and TRBJ1-2; no firm D call. The CDR3 loop spans 14 amino acids. CDR1 is SGHRS and CDR2 is YFSETQ in the germline V gene. The CDR3: CASSLADRNYGCTF. In nucleotides, the CDR3 is TGCGCCAGCAGCTTGGCCGATCGAAACTATGGCTGCACCTTC. Full variable domain (outside the CDR3, taken from reference TRBV5-1 and TRBJ1-2): KAGVTQTPRYLIKTRGQQVTLSCSPISGHRSVSWYQQTPGQGLQFLFEYFSETQRNKGNFPGRFSGRQFSNSRSEMNVSTLELGDSALYLCASSLADRNYGCTFGSGTRLTVV.

This clonotype has more than one count but fewer than ten. The gene calls are TRBV28 and TRBJ1-5; 10 bases map to TRBD1. The V and J ends lost 4 bases and 2 bases, in that order; junction bases with no gene match: 8. This CDR3 contains 17 residues. The V gene's germline CDR1 is MDHEN and CDR2 SYDVKM. The CDR3 loop is CASSSLGTGAGNQPQHF. The CDR3 nucleotides read TGTGCCAGCAGTTCTCTCGGGACAGGGGCGGGCAATCAGCCCCAGCATTTT.

This clonotype was counted ten times or more. The V call is TRBV29-1, the J call TRBJ2-2; possible D gene TRBD2, 6 bases. This CDR3 has 13 residues. With 4 bases removed from V and 3 bases from J, the gap between germline ends came to 9 bases. Germline assignment: CDR1 SQVTM and CDR2 ANQGSEA. The CDR3 loop reads CSVARGYTGELFF. The CDR3 DNA reads TGCAGCGTTGCTCGGGGGTACACCGGGGAGCTGTTTTTT.

This clonotype appeared a few times. This chain uses TRBV19 with TRBJ1-6, with TRBD1 as a possible D gene (6 bases). The ends were cut back, 3 bases at V and 8 bases at J, with 17 bases in the middle. The germline V gene has CDR1 LNHDA and CDR2 SQIVND (reference sequence). The CDR3 has 16 amino acids. The CDR3 DNA reads as TGTGCCAGTAGTATTTCAGGGGCGGGTTCGGATTCACCCCTCCACTTT. The encoded protein is CASSISGAGSDSPLHF.

This clonotype was observed at least ten times. The chain carries TRBV5-5 and TRBJ2-2; 7 nucleotides align to TRBD1. J gave up 1 base and V 4 bases, and 7 bases lay outside the gene matches. The CDR3 has 16 amino acids. Germline values: CDR1 SGHKS, CDR2 YYEKEE (reference sequence). For the CDR3, the DNA is TGTGCCAGCAGCAGCCCGGACAGGCGGAACACCGGGGAGCTGTTTTTT. Translating gives CASSSPDRRNTGELFF.

The table lists this clonotype with many counts. V gene TRBV12-3 or TRBV12-4 combines with J gene TRBJ2-7, with D perhaps matching TRBD1 (6 bases). Trimming shortened V by 6 bases and J by 6 bases, and 18 bases separated the two germline ends. The CDR3 consists of 14 residues. DNA of the CDR3: TGTGCCAGCAGCCTAGGCCGTACAGGGTCCGAGCAGTACTTC. Protein sequence: CASSLGRTGSEQYF.

The table lists this clonotype with a few counts. The rearrangement links TRBV5-6 to TRBJ2-5; 9 bases agree with TRBD1. The germline V gene has CDR1 SGHDT and CDR2 YYEEEE. Unmatched junction bases numbered 11, after V lost 3 bases and J lost 5 bases. There are 16 residues in the CDR3. The CDR3 DNA follows: TGTGCCAGCAGCTACCCTACAGGGGGCGCTAGGGAGACCCAGTACTTC. Translation gives CASSYPTGGARETQYF.

This clonotype has a count of ten or more. This chain links TRBV20-1 with TRBJ2-3, with 7 nucleotides matching TRBD2. This CDR3 is 14 amino acids long. Germline assignment: CDR1 DFQATT and CDR2 SNEGSKA (reference sequence). CDR3 amino acids: CSELAIESTDTQYF. CDR3 coding DNA: TGCAGCGAACTAGCGATCGAGAGCACAGATACGCAGTATTTT.

The V gene is TRBV28, the J gene TRBJ1-5, with D maybe TRBD1 (5 bases). CDR3 length equals 14 residues. Deletions cut 5 bases from V and 2 bases from J, with 10 bases between. Germline values: CDR1 MDHEN, CDR2 SYDVKM. The CDR3 nucleotides are TGTGCCAGCAGTGGACAAACCGGCAATCAGCCCCAGCATTTT. The encoded protein is CASSGQTGNQPQHF.

This clonotype came up many times. The chain uses TRBV28 and TRBJ1-1; 7 bases line up with TRBD1. The CDR3 contains 14 residues. The germline CDR1 and CDR2 sequences are MDHEN and SYDVKM. V lost 10 bases, J lost 0 bases, and 8 bases stayed unmatched. As DNA, the CDR3 is TGTGCCACCCATCCAGGGGGACTGAACACTGAAGCTTTCTTT. Translated: CATHPGGLNTEAFF.

This clonotype was detected ten times or more. The rearrangement links TRBV7-9 to TRBJ1-2; 7 nucleotides line up with TRBD1. The V segment lost 4 bases and the J segment 7 bases; nucleotides outside the gene matches: 12. CDR1 is SEHNR, CDR2 FQNEAQ, per germline (reference sequence). CDR3 size: 15 residues. CDR3 amino acids: CASSSSSGQAGGYTF. For the CDR3, the DNA is TGTGCCAGCAGCTCGAGCAGTGGACAGGCAGGTGGCTACACCTTC.

Ten or more counts support this clonotype. The chain links TRBV27 to TRBJ2-3, with 11 positions matching TRBD2. J was trimmed by 2 bases and V by 5 bases; bases with no gene match: 6. Germline V gene sequence: CDR1 MNHEY, CDR2 SMNVEV (reference sequence). The CDR3 extends over 16 amino acids. The CDR3 loop is CASSPPGLAATDTQYF. In DNA, the CDR3 is TGTGCCAGCAGTCCCCCGGGACTAGCGGCCACAGATACGCAGTATTTT.

V and J are TRBV24-1 and TRBJ1-2; D unclear. CDR1 and CDR2 (germline): KGHDR, SFDVKD. This CDR3 comprises 13 residues. V dropped 1 base and J dropped 4 bases, with 6 bases sitting between them. The CDR3 region has the DNA TGTGCCACCAGTGATTTCCCGGGCTATGGCTACACCTTC. Its translation: CATSDFPGYGYTF.

This clonotype was seen at least ten times. V and J are TRBV6-1 and TRBJ1-2, with D uncertain. The V end lost 5 bases, the J end lost 6 bases, and 10 bases lay between the germline ends. CDR3 size: 12 residues. From germline, CDR1 is MNHNS and CDR2 SASEGT. DNA of the CDR3: TGTGCCAGCAGTCATGAGTACCATGGCTACACCTTC. Amino acid sequence: CASSHEYHGYTF.

This clonotype was counted ten times or more. The chain has TRBV7-8 and TRBJ1-4; D is unclear. Germline V gives CDR1 SGHVS, CDR2 FQNEAQ. V gave up 5 bases and J gave up 0 bases, with 7 bases separating them. CDR3 length: 14 residues. The CDR3 DNA reads as TGTGCCAGCAGCCCGACTGCAACTAATGAAAAACTGTTTTTT. This sequence encodes CASSPTATNEKLFF.